The 11 T cell receptor beta chains listed next were all sequenced from one sample in a study of blood T cell repertoires in COVID-19. Clones were read by immunoSEQ multiplex PCR, and TCRdb kept only the in-frame ones, dropping some. The sample includes some 270,000 clones, roughly 80% of them seen just once. Input material: PBMCs or T cells enriched from blood (not recorded which). Receptors originate from a man in his fifties who had recovered from COVID-19.

The chain employs TRBV21-1 and TRBJ2-7; the tabulated D call, TRBD1, remains unverified against the DNA. TRBV21-1 is a pseudogene locus. This CDR3 is 12 amino acids long. CDR3 nucleotide sequence: TGTGCCTGGGGGGACAGGGCCCCCGAGCAGTACTTC. Protein: CAWGDRAPEQYF.

V and J are TRBV29-1 and TRBJ2-7, with a possible D match to TRBD1 (6 bases). The CDR3 covers 14 residues. Trimming took 2 bases from V and 2 from J, leaving 13 bases between them. Germline CDR1 SQVTM, CDR2 ANQGSEA. The CDR3 nucleotides are TGCAGCGTTGAAAGCAGGACAGCTACCTACGAGCAGTACTTC. Residues: CSVESRTATYEQYF.

Only a few counts were recorded for this clone. The J gene is TRBJ2-1, the V gene TRBV27, with 12 bases that match TRBD2. Per germline, CDR1 MNHEY and CDR2 SMNVEV (reference sequence). The CDR3 loop spans 17 amino acids. The V segment lost 5 bases and the J segment 2 bases; nucleotides outside the gene matches: 7. The CDR3 protein is CASSPRLAGVTYNEQFF. The DNA for the CDR3 is TGTGCCAGCAGTCCTAGACTAGCGGGGGTGACCTACAATGAGCAGTTCTTC.

This chain joins TRBV3-1 (or the pseudogene TRBV3-2) and TRBJ1-2; a possible D gene is TRBD1 (5 bases). Trimming cost V 1 base and J 0 bases, with 9 bases left between them. The CDR3 runs to 15 residues. CDR1 and CDR2 from the germline V gene are LGHDT and YNNKEL (reference sequence). Here the CDR3 DNA reads TGTGCCAGCAGCCAAGGGTTAGGGGCTAACTATGGCTACACCTTC. Amino acid sequence: CASSQGLGANYGYTF.

This chain joins TRBV11-2 and TRBJ2-7, with 7 bases fitting TRBD1. There are 13 residues in the CDR3. V trimming: 5 bases; J trimming: 3 bases; junction bases outside the gene matches: 4. CDR1 is SGHAT and CDR2 is FQNNGV in the germline V gene. The CDR3 reads CASSTGDYYEQYF. DNA for the CDR3: TGTGCCAGCAGCACAGGGGATTACTACGAGCAGTACTTC.

The chain joins TRBV28 to TRBJ1-5, with D unclear. CDR1 is MDHEN, CDR2 SYDVKM, per germline. The ends were cut back, 3 bases at V and 5 bases at J, with 11 bases in the middle. The CDR3 extends over 14 amino acids. CDR3 residues: CASSFQTPHQPQHF. CDR3 DNA sequence: TGTGCCAGCAGTTTTCAGACTCCGCATCAGCCCCAGCATTTT.

This chain uses TRBV5-6 with TRBJ1-5; D may be TRBD1 (5 bases). This CDR3 region has 13 residues. V was cut by 0 bases and J by 16 bases, with 17 bases left in between. Germline lookup yields CDR1 SGHDT and CDR2 YYEEEE. The CDR3: CASSLDAGGSIHF. The CDR3 DNA reads as TGTGCCAGCAGCTTGGATGCTGGGGGGTCTATACATTTT.

The CDR3 is CASGARTADTQYF. CDR3 nucleotides: TGTGCCAGCGGGGCTAGAACTGCAGATACGCAGTATTTT. V is TRBV6-5 and J is TRBJ2-3; D possibly corresponds to TRBD1 (5 bases). Germline V lookup: CDR1 MNHEY, CDR2 SVGAGI. The germline V and J ends were trimmed by 8 bases and 4 bases, with 13 bases remaining between them. The CDR3 has 13 amino acids.

The chain combines TRBV10-2 with TRBJ2-5, with 14 bases fitting TRBD2. CDR1 and CDR2 from the germline V gene are WSHSY and SAAADI. The junction had 6 bases not matched to a gene; V was cut back by 11 bases and J by 4 bases. The CDR3 contains 14 residues. The CDR3 nucleotides read TGCGCCGGCGGGACTAGCGGGAGTAGAGAGACCCAGTACTTC. Translated, it gives CAGGTSGSRETQYF.

The genes are TRBV3-1 (or the pseudogene TRBV3-2) and TRBJ2-7, with TRBD1 matching over 9 bases. The trim removed 6 bases at V and 0 bases at J, leaving 3 bases unmatched. Looked up from germline, CDR1 is LGHDT and CDR2 is YNNKEL (reference sequence). This CDR3 contains 14 residues. Here the CDR3 DNA reads TGTGCCAGCAGGGGGACAGGGAGCTCCTACGAGCAGTACTTC. It encodes CASRGTGSSYEQYF.

The chain carries TRBV19 and TRBJ1-6; TRBD1 agrees at 8 bases. The junction had 7 bases not matched to a gene; V was cut back by 5 bases and J by 7 bases. This CDR3 comprises 15 residues. CDR1 and CDR2 from the germline V gene are LNHDA and SQIVND (reference sequence). CDR3 sequence reads: CASSAGQGVNSPLHF. The CDR3 coding sequence is TGTGCCAGTAGTGCCGGACAGGGAGTGAATTCACCCCTCCACTTT.